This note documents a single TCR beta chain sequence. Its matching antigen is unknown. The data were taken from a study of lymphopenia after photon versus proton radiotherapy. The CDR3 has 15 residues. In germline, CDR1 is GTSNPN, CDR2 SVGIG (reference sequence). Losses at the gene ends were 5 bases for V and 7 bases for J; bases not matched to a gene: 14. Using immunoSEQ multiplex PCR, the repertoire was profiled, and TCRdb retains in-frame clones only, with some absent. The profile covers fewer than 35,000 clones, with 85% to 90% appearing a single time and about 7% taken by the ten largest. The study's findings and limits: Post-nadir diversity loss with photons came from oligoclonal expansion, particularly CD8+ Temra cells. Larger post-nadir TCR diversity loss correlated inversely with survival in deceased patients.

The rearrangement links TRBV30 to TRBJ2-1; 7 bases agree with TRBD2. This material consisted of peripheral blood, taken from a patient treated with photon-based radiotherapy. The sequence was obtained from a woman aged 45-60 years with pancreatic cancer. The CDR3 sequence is CAWGGLSGKRNEQFF. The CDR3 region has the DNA TGTGCCTGGGGGGGACTCAGCGGGAAGCGGAATGAGCAGTTCTTC.